These 4 T cell receptor beta chains originate from one sample sequenced in a study of T cells in localized non-small cell lung cancer. Libraries were prepared by immunoSEQ multiplex PCR; TCRdb keeps only in-frame clonotypes and omits some of them. The data show about 52,000 clones, roughly 86% seen once. The material sequenced was PBMCs, taken before any cancer treatment. The receptors were sampled from a female donor with stage II lung adenocarcinoma.

The J gene is TRBJ1-1, the V gene TRBV13, with D uncertain. Deletions cut 8 bases from V and 0 bases from J, with 16 bases between. The germline V gene has CDR1 PRHDT and CDR2 FYEKMQ (reference sequence). The length of the CDR3 is 15 residues. CDR3 in DNA: TGTGCCAGCCCTCCCGGCGGGCGGTTGAACACTGAAGCTTTCTTT. Translated, it gives CASPPGGRLNTEAFF.

This sequence joins TRBV27 and TRBJ2-5; unclear D gene. V dropped 2 bases and J dropped 11 bases, with 15 bases sitting between them. The V gene's germline CDR1 is MNHEY and CDR2 SMNVEV (reference sequence). The CDR3 has 13 residues. The CDR3 reads CASSLRSLEKQYF. The CDR3 DNA reads TGTGCCAGCAGTTTACGGTCTCTTGAAAAGCAGTACTTC.

The chain carries TRBV5-4 and TRBJ1-2, with D possibly being TRBD1 (5 bases). V lost 4 bases, J lost 7 bases, and 14 bases lay in between. The length of the CDR3 is 13 residues. From germline, CDR1 is SGHNT and CDR2 YYREEE (reference sequence). CDR3 sequence: CASSLGGSGGYTF. Written as DNA, the CDR3 is TGTGCCAGCAGCCTGGGGGGATCGGGTGGCTACACCTTC.

The chain has TRBV11-2 and TRBJ2-5; TRBD1 matches 9 bases. There are 15 residues in the CDR3. Germline CDR1 SGHAT, CDR2 FQNNGV. V lost 0 bases and J lost 4; bases outside the gene matches: 3. This chain's CDR3 is CASSLDGTGRETQYF. The CDR3 DNA follows: TGTGCCAGCAGCTTAGATGGGACAGGGAGAGAGACCCAGTACTTC.